This T cell receptor (beta chain) stems from a study of identical twins. TCRdb passed the 5' RACE reads through MiXCR, listing each CDR3 protein once. The repertoire holds hundreds of thousands of distinct CDR3 sequences, with 9% to 15% as singletons. The same data also went into a second study, on yellow fever vaccine responses in identical twins.

The receptor comes from a woman aged 18 to 35 in good health. What was sequenced was CD8+ T cells sorted from blood.

DNA of the CDR3: TGCAGTGCGGAAACACCACTAGCGGGCCCCTACGAGCAGTACTTC. This gives the protein CSAETPLAGPYEQYF. The rearrangement uses TRBV20-1 and TRBJ2-7; the match to TRBD2 covers 9 bases. Germline loops: CDR1 DFQATT, CDR2 SNEGSKA (reference sequence). V dropped 6 bases and J dropped 2; count of bases not matched to a gene: 11. The CDR3 consists of 15 residues.